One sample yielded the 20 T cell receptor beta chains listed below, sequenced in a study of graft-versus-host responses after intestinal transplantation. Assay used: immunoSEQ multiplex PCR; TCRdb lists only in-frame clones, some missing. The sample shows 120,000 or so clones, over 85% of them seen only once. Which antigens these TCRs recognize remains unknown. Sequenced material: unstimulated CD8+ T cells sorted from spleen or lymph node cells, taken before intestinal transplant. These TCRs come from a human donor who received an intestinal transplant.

The CDR3, as DNA: TGCAGCGTTGTAGCGGGCCCGGAAACCTACGAGCAGTACTTC. The encoded protein is CSVVAGPETYEQYF. This chain joins TRBV29-1 and TRBJ2-7; 7 nucleotides agree with TRBD2. CDR3 size: 14 residues. CDR1 and CDR2 (germline): SQVTM, ANQGSEA. V shed 4 bases and J 2 bases; nucleotides not matched to a gene: 8.

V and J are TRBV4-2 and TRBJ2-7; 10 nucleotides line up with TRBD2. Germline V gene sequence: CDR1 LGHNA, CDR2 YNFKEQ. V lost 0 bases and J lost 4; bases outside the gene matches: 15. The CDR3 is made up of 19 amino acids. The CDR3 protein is CASSQERSPWLAGVYEQYF. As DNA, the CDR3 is TGTGCCAGCAGCCAAGAGAGGTCCCCTTGGCTAGCGGGAGTTTACGAGCAGTACTTC.

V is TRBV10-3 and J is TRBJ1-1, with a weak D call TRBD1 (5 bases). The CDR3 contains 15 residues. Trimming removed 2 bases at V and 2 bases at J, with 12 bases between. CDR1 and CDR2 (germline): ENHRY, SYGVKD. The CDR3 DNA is TGTGCCATCAGTGAGGCCGGCGGGGCCAACACTGAAGCTTTCTTT. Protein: CAISEAGGANTEAFF.

In DNA form, the CDR3 reads TGTGCCAGCAGGGGGGACAGGGGGCGCTTGGATACGCAGTATTTT. The encoded protein is CASRGDRGRLDTQYF. The chain recombines TRBV28 with TRBJ2-3, with 12 bases fitting TRBD1. V shed 6 bases and J 6 bases; nucleotides not matched to a gene: 7. CDR1 and CDR2 (germline): MDHEN, SYDVKM. The CDR3 is made up of 15 amino acids.

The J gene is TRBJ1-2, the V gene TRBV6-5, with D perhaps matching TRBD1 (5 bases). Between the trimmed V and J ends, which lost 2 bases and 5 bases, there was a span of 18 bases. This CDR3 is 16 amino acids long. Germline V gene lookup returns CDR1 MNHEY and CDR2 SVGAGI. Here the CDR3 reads CASSYGAGVGGYGYTF. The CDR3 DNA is TGTGCCAGCAGTTACGGAGCGGGGGTTGGAGGGTATGGCTACACCTTC.

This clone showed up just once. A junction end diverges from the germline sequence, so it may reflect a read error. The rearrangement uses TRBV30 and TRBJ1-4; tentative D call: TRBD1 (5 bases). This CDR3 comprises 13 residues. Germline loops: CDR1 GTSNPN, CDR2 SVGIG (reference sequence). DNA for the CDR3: TGTGTCTGGAGAGACAGAAATAATGAAAAACTGTTTTTT. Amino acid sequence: CVWRDRNNEKLFF. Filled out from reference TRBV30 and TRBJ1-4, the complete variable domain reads SQTIHQWPATLVQPVGSPLSLECTVEGTSNPNLYWYRQAAGRGLQLLFYSVGIGQISSEVPQNLSASRPQDRQFILSSKKLLLSDSGFYLCVWRDRNNEKLFFGSGTQLSVL.

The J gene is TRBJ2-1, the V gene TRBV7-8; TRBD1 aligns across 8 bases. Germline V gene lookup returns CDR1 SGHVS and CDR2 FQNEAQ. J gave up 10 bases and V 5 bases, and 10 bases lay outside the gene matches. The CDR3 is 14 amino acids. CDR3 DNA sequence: TGTGCCAGCAGCAGTGGACAGGGAGTTTGGGAGCAGTTCTTC. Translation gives CASSSGQGVWEQFF. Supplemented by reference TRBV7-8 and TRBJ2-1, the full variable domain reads GAGVSQSPRYKVAKRGQDVALRCDPISGHVSLFWYQQALGQGPEFLTYFQNEAQLDKSGLPSDRFFAERPEGSVSTLKIQRTQQEDSAVYLCASSSGQGVWEQFFGPGTRLTVL.

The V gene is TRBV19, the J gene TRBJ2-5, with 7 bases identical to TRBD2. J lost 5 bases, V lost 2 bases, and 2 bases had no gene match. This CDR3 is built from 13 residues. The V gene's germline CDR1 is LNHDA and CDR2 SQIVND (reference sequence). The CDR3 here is CASSIYGGETQYF. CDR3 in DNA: TGTGCCAGTAGTATATACGGGGGGGAGACCCAGTACTTC.

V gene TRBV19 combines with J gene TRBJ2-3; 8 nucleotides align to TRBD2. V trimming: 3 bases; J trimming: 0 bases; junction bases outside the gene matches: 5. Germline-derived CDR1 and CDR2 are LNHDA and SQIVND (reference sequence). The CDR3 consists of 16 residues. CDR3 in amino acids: CASSIGAGGSTDTQYF. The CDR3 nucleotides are TGTGCCAGTAGTATCGGCGCGGGAGGCAGCACAGATACGCAGTATTTT.

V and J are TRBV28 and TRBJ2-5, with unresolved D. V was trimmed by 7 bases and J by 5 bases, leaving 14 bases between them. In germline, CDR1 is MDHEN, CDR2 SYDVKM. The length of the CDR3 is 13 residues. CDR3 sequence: CASTSPLEETQYF. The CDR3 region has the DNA TGTGCCAGCACCTCCCCCCTGGAGGAGACCCAGTACTTC.

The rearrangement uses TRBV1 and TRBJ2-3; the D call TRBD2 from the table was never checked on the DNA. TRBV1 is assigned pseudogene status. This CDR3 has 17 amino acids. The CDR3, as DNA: TGCACCAGCAGCCCCCCGGGGTGGACTAGCGGGTCAGATACGCAGTATTTT. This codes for CTSSPPGWTSGSDTQYF.

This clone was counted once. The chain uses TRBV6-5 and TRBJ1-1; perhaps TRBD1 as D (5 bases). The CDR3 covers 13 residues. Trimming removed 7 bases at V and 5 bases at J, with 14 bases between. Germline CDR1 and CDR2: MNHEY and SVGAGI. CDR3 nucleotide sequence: TGTGCCAGCATTAAGGGCTGGGGGACTGAAGCTTTCTTT. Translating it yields CASIKGWGTEAFF.

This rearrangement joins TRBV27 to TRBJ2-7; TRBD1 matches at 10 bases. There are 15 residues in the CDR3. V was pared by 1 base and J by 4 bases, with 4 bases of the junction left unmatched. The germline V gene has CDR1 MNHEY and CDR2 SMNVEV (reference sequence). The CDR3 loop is CASSLLGTGVYEQYF. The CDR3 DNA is TGTGCCAGCAGTTTATTAGGGACAGGGGTGTACGAGCAGTACTTC.

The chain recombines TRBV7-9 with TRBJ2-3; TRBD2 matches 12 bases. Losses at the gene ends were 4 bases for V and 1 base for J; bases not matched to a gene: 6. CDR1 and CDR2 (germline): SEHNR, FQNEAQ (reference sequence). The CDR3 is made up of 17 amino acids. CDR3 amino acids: CASSSLAGGGGTDTQYF. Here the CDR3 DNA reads TGTGCCAGCAGCTCACTAGCGGGAGGAGGGGGCACAGATACGCAGTATTTT.

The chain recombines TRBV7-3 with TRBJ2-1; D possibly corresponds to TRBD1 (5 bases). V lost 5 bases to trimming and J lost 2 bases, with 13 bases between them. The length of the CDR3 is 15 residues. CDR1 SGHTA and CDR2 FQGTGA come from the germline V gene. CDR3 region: CASSLGVLPYNEQFF. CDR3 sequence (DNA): TGTGCCAGCAGCCTAGGGGTGCTTCCCTACAATGAGCAGTTCTTC.

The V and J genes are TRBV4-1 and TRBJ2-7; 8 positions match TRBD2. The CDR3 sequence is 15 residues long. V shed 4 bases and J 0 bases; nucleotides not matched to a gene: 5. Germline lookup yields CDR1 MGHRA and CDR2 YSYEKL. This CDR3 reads CASSLTSGSSYEQYF. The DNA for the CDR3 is TGCGCCAGCAGCCTTACTAGCGGTAGCTCCTACGAGCAGTACTTC.

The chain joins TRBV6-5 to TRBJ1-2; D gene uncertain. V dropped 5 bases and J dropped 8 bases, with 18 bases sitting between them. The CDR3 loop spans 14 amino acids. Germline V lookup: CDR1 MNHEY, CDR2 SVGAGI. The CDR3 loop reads CASSLQIPGGGYTF. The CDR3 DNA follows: TGTGCCAGCAGTCTACAAATTCCTGGCGGAGGCTACACCTTC.

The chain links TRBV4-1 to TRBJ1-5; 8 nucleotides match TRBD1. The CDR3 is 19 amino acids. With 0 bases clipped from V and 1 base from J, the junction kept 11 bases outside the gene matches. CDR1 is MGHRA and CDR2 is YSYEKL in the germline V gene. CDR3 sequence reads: CASSQEPLPTGVSNQPQHF. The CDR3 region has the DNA TGCGCCAGCAGCCAAGAACCCCTCCCGACAGGGGTGAGCAATCAGCCCCAGCATTTT.

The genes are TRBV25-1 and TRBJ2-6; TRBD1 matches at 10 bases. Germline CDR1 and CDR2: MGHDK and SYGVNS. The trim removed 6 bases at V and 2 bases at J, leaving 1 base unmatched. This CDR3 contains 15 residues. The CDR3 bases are TGTGCCAGCAGGGGGACAGGGGCTGGGGCCAACGTCCTGACTTTC. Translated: CASRGTGAGANVLTF.

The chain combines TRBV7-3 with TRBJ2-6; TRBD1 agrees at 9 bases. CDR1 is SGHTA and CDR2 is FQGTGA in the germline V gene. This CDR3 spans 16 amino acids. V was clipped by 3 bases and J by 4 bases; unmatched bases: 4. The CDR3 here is CASSFTGGSGANVLTF. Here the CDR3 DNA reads TGTGCCAGCAGCTTTACAGGGGGCTCCGGGGCCAACGTCCTGACTTTC.